The entry below gives a single T cell receptor (beta chain) sequence along with its context. Its target is not known. These data belong to a study of persistence of HIV-infected CD4 T cells. V was trimmed by 6 bases and J by 5 bases, leaving 11 bases between them. The CDR3 loop spans 13 amino acids. Cells were stimulated with overlapping HIV-1 Gag 15-mer peptides. CD40L/CD69 double-negative CD45RO-high memory CD4+ T cells were collected. Sequencing used immunoSEQ version 4 in survey mode. Produced via immunoSEQ multiplex PCR; TCRdb's table is partial and in-frame only. The table has about 64,000 clones, 70% to 75% seen once.

Sample: CD4+ T cells sorted from PBMCs after roughly 18-hour stimulation, taken from a patient who received antiretroviral therapy. This clonotype originated in an adult man with HIV who was CMV-seropositive. The rearrangement links TRBV12-3 or TRBV12-4 to TRBJ1-5, with D unclear. In DNA form, the CDR3 reads TGTGCCAGCAGCTCCTTACTTGATCAGCCCCAGCATTTT. Translated, it gives CASSSLLDQPQHF.